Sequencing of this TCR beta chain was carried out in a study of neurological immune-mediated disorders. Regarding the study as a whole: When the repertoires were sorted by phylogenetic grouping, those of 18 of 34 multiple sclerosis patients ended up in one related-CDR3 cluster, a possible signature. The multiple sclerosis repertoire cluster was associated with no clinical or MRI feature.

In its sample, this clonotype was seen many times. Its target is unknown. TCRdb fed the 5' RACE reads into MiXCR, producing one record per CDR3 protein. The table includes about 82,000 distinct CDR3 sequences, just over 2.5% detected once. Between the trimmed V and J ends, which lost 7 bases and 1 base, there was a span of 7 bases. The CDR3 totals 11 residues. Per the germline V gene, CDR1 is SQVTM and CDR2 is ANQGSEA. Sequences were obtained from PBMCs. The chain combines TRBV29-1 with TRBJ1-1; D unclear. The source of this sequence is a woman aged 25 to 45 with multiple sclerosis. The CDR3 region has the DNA TGCAGCGGGGAAGAGAACACTGAAGCTTTCTTT. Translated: CSGEENTEAFF.